This T cell receptor (beta chain) stems from a study of siplizumab effects on memory and regulatory T cells (dated 2019 in TCRdb). Describing the broader study: Across about eight responder-stimulator pairs, mixed lymphocyte reactions were run as pairs, around 1 with siplizumab at about 1 ug/mL and around 1 without drug. The study examined how the anti-CD2 antibody siplizumab affects alloreactive T-cell subsets in allogeneic mixed lymphocyte reactions built from human PBMCs. What the authors observed across the whole study: Siplizumab significantly lowered the cumulative frequency of alloreactive sequences that could be traced to unstimulated CD4+ memory T cells. Unstimulated naive T cells appeared more diverse than memory T cells, and naive cells seemed to contribute substantially to the alloresponse. A naive or memory phenotype could not be assigned to roughly 80-97% of proliferating CD4+ or CD8+ clones. Among mappable alloreactive CD4+ clones, an average Treg-derived fraction of less than 70% was observed with siplizumab, compared with around 28% in control reactions. The suppressive function of proliferating Tregs from siplizumab cultures was not functionally confirmed. Because sequences below about 10^-5 frequency were poorly captured, only a minor fraction of alloreactive clones could be mapped to unstimulated subsets.

Including the terminal cysteine and phenylalanine, the CDR3 comprises 13 residues. CDR3 DNA only is kept here, 39 bases in frame from base 1. V loses 10 bases of germline sequence and J loses 2 bases, and the interval between the two ends is 12 bases. Based on the germline V gene, the CDR1 and CDR2 sequences are MNHNS and SASEGT. Cells in the mixed lymphocyte reaction were cultured together at 37 degrees C for 6 days. Responder PBMCs were labelled with CFSE and stimulator PBMCs with Violet Dye, then combined at a 1:1 ratio. Sorted unstimulated T cells, along with proliferating T cells recovered from mixed lymphocyte reactions, underwent TCRbeta CDR3 sequencing. Fresh whole blood from fewer than twelve HLA-typed healthy donors was used to isolate PBMCs. After the mixed lymphocyte reaction, proliferating CFSE-low responder T cells were FACS-sorted for TCR sequencing. The library was generated by the immunoSEQ multiplex PCR assay. Each sample had around 92,000 TCR templates assayed by the deep sequencing platform. Genomic DNA extracted from sorted T cells was the material used for TCRbeta CDR3 sequencing. As for the authors' bioinformatics: The R programming language was used for the clonal analysis of the TCRbeta CDR3 data. Alloreactive CD4+ and CD8+ clones were identified by comparing unstimulated samples to CFSE-low samples taken after the reaction. Regulatory or non-regulatory origin of alloreactive CD4+ clones was assigned by matching sequences to the sorted unstimulated Treg and non-Treg repertoires. In its TCRdb copy, this immuneACCESS table keeps in-frame sequences only and misses some clones. Where compared with another copy, unresolved V genes explain less than half of these, and the others have no known cause. V and J calls and clone size are given by that table; D and trimming were obtained from the DNA. This sample has 9,700 or so clones in its table, and approximately 40% of those were observed once. 8.6% of the sample goes to the ten largest clones.

Regarding this clone: The antigen it binds to is not known. Per-nucleotide qualities are absent, and no much larger clonotype sits a single base away.

Input material: CFSE-low (dividing) CD4+ T cells sorted from an allogeneic mixed lymphocyte reaction. This receptor was obtained from a human donor in good health; the cells came from an allogeneic mixed lymphocyte reaction. Recombination connected TRBV6-1 to TRBJ2-1; no D gene call is confident. The CDR3 protein is CAIGSPAYNEQFF. The DNA sequence reads TGTGCCATTGGAAGTCCGGCCTACAATGAGCAGTTCTTC.